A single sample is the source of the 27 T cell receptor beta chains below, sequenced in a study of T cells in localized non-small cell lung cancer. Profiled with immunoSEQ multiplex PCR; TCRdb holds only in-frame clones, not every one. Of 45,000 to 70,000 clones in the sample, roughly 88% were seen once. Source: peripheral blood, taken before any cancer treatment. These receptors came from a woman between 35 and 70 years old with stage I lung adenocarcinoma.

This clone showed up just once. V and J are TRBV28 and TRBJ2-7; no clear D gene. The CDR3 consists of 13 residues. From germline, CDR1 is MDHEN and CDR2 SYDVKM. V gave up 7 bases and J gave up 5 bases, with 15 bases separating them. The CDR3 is CASKESARHEQYF. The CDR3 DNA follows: TGTGCCAGCAAGGAATCAGCTCGCCACGAGCAGTACTTC.

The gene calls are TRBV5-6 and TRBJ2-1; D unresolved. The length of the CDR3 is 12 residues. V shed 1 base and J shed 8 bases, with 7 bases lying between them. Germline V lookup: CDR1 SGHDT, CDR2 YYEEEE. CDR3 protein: CASSLSGYEQFF. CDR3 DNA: TGTGCCAGCAGCTTGTCGGGCTATGAGCAGTTCTTC.

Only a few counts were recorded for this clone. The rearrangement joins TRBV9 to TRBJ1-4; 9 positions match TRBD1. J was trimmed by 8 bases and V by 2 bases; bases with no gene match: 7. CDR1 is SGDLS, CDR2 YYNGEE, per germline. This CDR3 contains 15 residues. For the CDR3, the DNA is TGTGCCAGCAGCGTTCCGGGACAGGGAGACGAAAAACTGTTTTTT. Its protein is CASSVPGQGDEKLFF. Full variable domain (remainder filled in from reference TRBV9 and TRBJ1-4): DSGVTQTPKHLITATGQRVTLRCSPRSGDLSVYWYQQSLDQGLQFLIQYYNGEERAKGNILERFSAQQFPDLHSELNLSSLELGDSALYFCASSVPGQGDEKLFFGSGTQLSVL.

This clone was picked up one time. In DNA, the CDR3 is TGTGCCAGCAGGCTTGGCTACGAGCAGTACTTC. Translating it yields CASRLGYEQYF. The V and J genes are TRBV6-5 and TRBJ2-7; D gene ambiguous. This CDR3 spans 11 amino acids. Trimming cost V 6 bases and J 3 bases, with 6 bases left between them. Germline loops: CDR1 MNHEY, CDR2 SVGAGI.

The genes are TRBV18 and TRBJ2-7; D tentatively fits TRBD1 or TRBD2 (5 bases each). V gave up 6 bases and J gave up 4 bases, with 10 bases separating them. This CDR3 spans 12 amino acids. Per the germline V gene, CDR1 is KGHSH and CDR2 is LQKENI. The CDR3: CASSGEAYEQYF. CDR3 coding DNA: TGTGCCAGCTCGGGGGAAGCTTACGAGCAGTACTTC.

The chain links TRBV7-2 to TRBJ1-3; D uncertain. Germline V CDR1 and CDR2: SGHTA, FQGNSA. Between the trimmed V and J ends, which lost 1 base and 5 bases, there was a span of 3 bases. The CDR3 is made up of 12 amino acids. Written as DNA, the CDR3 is TGTGCCAGCAGCTTAGTTCGAAACACCATATATTTT. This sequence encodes CASSLVRNTIYF.

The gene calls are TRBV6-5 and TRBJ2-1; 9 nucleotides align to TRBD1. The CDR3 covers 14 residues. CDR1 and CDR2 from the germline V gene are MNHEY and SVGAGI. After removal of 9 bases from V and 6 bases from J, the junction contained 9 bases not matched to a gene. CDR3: CASKTGGVANEQFF. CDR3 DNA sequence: TGTGCCAGTAAAACAGGGGGCGTCGCCAATGAGCAGTTCTTC.

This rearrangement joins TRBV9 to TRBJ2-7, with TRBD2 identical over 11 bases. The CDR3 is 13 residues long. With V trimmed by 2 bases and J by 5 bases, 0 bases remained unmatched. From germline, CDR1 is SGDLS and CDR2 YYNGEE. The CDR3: CASSVTSGNEQYF. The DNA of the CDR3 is TGTGCCAGCAGCGTGACTAGCGGGAACGAGCAGTACTTC. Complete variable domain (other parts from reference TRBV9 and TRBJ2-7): DSGVTQTPKHLITATGQRVTLRCSPRSGDLSVYWYQQSLDQGLQFLIQYYNGEERAKGNILERFSAQQFPDLHSELNLSSLELGDSALYFCASSVTSGNEQYFGPGTRLTVT.

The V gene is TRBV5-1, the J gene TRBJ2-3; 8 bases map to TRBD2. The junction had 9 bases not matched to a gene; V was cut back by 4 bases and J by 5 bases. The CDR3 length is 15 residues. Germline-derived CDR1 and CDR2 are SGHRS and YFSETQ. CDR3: CASSPDGGALDTQYF. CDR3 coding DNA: TGCGCCAGCAGCCCAGACGGGGGGGCCCTAGATACGCAGTATTTT.

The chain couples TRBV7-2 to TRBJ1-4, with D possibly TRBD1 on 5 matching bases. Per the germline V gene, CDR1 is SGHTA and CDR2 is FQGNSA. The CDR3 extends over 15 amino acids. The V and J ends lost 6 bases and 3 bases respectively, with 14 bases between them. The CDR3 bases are TGTGCCAGCAGGCGTCAAGGGGTGCCTAATGAAAAACTGTTTTTT. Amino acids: CASRRQGVPNEKLFF. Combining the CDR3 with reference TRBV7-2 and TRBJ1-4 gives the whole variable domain GAGVSQSPSNKVTEKGKDVELRCDPISGHTALYWYRQSLGQGLEFLIYFQGNSAPDKSGLPSDRFSAERTGGSVSTLTIQRTQQEDSAVYLCASRRQGVPNEKLFFGSGTQLSVL.

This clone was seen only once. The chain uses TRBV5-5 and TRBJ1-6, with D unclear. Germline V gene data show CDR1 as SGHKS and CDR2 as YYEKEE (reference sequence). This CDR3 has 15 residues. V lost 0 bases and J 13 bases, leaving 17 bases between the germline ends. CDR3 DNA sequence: TGTGCCAGCAGCTTGGCGGTGTCTTTCGTGGCGCCCCTCCACTTT. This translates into CASSLAVSFVAPLHF.

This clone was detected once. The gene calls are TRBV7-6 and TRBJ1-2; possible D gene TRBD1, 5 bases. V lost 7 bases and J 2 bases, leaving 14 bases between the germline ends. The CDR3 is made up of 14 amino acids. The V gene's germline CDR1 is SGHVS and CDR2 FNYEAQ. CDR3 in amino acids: CASTPLPGNYGYTF. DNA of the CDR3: TGTGCCAGCACCCCGTTACCAGGGAACTATGGCTACACCTTC.

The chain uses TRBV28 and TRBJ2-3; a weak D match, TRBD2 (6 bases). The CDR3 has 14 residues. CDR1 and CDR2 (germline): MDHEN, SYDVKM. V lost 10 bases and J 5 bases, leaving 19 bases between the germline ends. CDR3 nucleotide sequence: TGTGCCACCTTAAACGGGGCGGGGATAGATACGCAGTATTTT. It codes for CATLNGAGIDTQYF.

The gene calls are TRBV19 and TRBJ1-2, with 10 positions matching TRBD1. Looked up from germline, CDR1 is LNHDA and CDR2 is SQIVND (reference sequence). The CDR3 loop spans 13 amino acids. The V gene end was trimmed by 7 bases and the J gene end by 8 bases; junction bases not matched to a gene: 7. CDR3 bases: TGTGCCAGTACCTCCGGGACAGGGGCCGGCTACACCTTC. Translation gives CASTSGTGAGYTF.

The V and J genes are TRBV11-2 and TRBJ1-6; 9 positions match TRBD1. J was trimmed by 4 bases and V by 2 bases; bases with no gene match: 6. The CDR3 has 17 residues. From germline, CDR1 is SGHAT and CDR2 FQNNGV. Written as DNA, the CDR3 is TGTGCCAGCAGCTTAAACACAGGGGGCAGGTATAATTCACCCCTCCACTTT. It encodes CASSLNTGGRYNSPLHF.

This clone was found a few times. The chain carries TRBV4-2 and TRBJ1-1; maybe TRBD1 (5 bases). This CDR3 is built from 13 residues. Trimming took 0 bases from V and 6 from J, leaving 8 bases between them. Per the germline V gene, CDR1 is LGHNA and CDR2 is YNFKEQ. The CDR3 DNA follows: TGTGCCAGCAGCCAAGATGGGGGGGCTGAAGCTTTCTTT. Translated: CASSQDGGAEAFF.

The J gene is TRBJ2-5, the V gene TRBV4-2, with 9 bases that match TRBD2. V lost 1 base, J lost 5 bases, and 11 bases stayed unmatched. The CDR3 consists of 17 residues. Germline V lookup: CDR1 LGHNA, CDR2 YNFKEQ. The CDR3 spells CASSQASAGGPQETQYF. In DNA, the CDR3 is TGTGCCAGCAGCCAAGCTAGCGCGGGGGGGCCGCAGGAGACCCAGTACTTC.

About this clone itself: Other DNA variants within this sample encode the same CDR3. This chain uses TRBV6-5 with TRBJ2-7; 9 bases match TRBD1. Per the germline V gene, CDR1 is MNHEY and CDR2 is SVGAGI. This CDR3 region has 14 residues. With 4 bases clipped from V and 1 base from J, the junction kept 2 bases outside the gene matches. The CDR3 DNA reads TGTGCCAGCAGTTTGACAGGGGGATCCTACGAGCAGTACTTC. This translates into CASSLTGGSYEQYF.

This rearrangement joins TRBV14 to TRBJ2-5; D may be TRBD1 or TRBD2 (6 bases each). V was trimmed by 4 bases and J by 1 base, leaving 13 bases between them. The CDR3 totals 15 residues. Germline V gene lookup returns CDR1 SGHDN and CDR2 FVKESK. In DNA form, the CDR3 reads TGTGCCAGCAGCCTAGGGGGGTGGACCCAAGAGACCCAGTACTTC. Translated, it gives CASSLGGWTQETQYF. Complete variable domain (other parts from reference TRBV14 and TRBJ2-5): EAGVTQFPSHSVIEKGQTVTLRCDPISGHDNLYWYRRVMGKEIKFLLHFVKESKQDESGMPNNRFLAERTGGTYSTLKVQPAELEDSGVYFCASSLGGWTQETQYFGPGTRLLVL.

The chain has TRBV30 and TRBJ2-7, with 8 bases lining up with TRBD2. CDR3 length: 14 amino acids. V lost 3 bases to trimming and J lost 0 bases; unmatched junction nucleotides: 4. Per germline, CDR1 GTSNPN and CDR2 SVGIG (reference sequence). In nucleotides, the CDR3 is TGTGCCTGGAGGAAGCGGGGGACCTCCTACGAGCAGTACTTC. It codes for CAWRKRGTSYEQYF.

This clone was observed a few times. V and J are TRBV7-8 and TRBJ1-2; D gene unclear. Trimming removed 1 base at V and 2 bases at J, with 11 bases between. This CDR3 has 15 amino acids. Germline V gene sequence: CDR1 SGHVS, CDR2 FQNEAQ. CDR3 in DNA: TGTGCCAGCAGCTTAGTGGTTGGTGGGAACTATGGCTACACCTTC. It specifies CASSLVVGGNYGYTF.

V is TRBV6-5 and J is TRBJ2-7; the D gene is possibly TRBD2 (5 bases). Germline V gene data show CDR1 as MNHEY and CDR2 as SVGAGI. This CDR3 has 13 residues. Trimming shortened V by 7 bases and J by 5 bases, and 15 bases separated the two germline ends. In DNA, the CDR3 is TGTGCCAGCACATACCGGGGTTCGAACGAGCAGTACTTC. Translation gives CASTYRGSNEQYF.

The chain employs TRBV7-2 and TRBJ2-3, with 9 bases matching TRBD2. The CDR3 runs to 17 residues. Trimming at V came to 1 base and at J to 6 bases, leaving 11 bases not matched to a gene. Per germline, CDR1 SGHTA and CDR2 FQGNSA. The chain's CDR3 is CASSLELAGGPGDTQYF. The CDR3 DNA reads TGTGCCAGCAGCTTAGAATTGGCGGGGGGGCCGGGGGATACGCAGTATTTT.

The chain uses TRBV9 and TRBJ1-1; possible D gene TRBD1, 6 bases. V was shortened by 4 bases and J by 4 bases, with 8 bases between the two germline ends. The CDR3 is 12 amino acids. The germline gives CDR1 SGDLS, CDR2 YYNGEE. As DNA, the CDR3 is TGTGCCAGCAGCCAGGGGAGCACTGAAGCTTTCTTT. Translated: CASSQGSTEAFF.

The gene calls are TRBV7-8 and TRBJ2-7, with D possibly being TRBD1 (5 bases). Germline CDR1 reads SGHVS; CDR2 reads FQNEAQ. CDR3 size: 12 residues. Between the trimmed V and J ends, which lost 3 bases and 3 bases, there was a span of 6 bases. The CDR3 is CASSFTGYEQYF. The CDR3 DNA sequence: TGTGCCAGCAGCTTCACAGGCTACGAGCAGTACTTC.

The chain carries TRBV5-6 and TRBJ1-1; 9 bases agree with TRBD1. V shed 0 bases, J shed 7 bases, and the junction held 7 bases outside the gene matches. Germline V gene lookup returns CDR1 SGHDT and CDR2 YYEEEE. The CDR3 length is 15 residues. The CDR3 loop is CASSLAGQGRSEAFF. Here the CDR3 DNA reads TGTGCCAGCAGCTTGGCGGGACAGGGAAGGAGTGAAGCTTTCTTT.

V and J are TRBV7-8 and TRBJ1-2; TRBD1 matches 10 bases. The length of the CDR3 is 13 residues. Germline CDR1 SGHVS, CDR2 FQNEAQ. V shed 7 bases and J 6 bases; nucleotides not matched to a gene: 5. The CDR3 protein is CASILGTGDGYTF. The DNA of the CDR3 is TGTGCCAGCATTCTCGGGACAGGGGATGGCTACACCTTC.